The clone carrying this TCR beta chain was observed at least ten times. Its antigen is as yet unknown. Cells are PBMCs isolated from about 10 ml of fresh blood. The entry originates in a study of T cells in Graves' hyperthyroidism and ophthalmopathy. Study details: Blood was drawn when the patient was first diagnosed and still untreated. Overall study findings and caveats: Researchers found most expanded thyroid clonotypes above 0.001 in blood as well.

Researchers amplified the TCR beta CDR3 regions from RNA transcripts. HTBI primers drove first-round RT-PCR of the TCR CDR3. Using its own MiXCR run on the multiplex PCR reads, TCRdb lists one record per CDR3 protein. The data contain 250,000 to 350,000 distinct CDR3 sequences, 16% of them singletons. This receptor was taken from a man aged 25 to 40 with Graves' hyperthyroidism. The sample taken for sequencing was blood.

The CDR3 nucleotides read TGTGCCAGCAGTGTCGGCCCCGGAGGCGCCACTGAAGCTTTCTTT. Translated, it gives CASSVGPGGATEAFF. The chain uses TRBV6-1 and TRBJ1-1; D gene unclear. In germline, CDR1 is MNHNS, CDR2 SASEGT. CDR3 length: 15 amino acids. Trimming removed 4 bases from V and 4 bases from J, with 16 bases in between.